This T cell receptor beta chain is drawn from a study of OX40 agonist ivuxolimab in advanced cancers. The overall study: Recorded diagnoses for dose-escalation patients were hepatocellular carcinoma, melanoma, renal cell or head and neck cancer. Of the patients, three showed partial responses, one with hepatocellular carcinoma and two with cutaneous melanoma.

The assay was immunoSEQ multiplex PCR, and TCRdb's table has in-frame clones only and misses some. The data contain more than 70,000 clones, 70% to 90% of them seen just once; the ten biggest clones take up roughly 2.1%. Sequences were derived from CD4+ or CD8+ T cells sorted from blood, sampled in a trial of the OX40 agonist ivuxolimab. The receptor's source is an adult with an advanced solid tumor such as melanoma, head and neck, liver or kidney cancer.

Here the CDR3 DNA reads TGTGCCAGCAGCGTAGTTGGGACACGCACAGATACGCAGTATTTT. This sequence encodes CASSVVGTRTDTQYF. The chain links TRBV9 to TRBJ2-3; possibly TRBD1 for D (6 bases). The germline CDR1 and CDR2 sequences are SGDLS and YYNGEE. The CDR3 consists of 15 residues. Trimming pared 0 bases from V and 1 base from J, leaving 9 bases between.